These T cell receptor beta chains were read from a single sample in a study of blood T cells in healthy people across ages. From the 5' RACE reads, TCRdb called clonotypes with MiXCR, one entry per CDR3 protein. The profile shows 800,000 to 950,000 distinct CDR3 sequences, roughly 34% of them singletons. The sequencing input was blood. All receptors derive from a man between 18 and 35 years old in good health. Each CDR3 is given with its conserved first and last residue. Each record gives: D gene, CDR3 length, J gene, V gene, clone size, CDR3 DNA, CDR3 protein. The D gene is left open where the match is weak. Expanded clones get a size class; other rows say once, few or many, or leave the size out.

D: -
length: 16
J: TRBJ1-4
V: TRBV4-1
size: -
DNA: TGCGCCAGCGGCCAAGCTGGCAGGGATAGGGGGGAAAAACTGTTTTTT
CDR3: CASGQAGRDRGEKLFF

D: -
length: 14
J: TRBJ1-1
V: TRBV14
size: -
DNA: TGTGCCAGCAGCCCTAGGACAACGGGTACTGAAGCTTTCTTT
CDR3: CASSPRTTGTEAFF

D: TRBD2
length: 19
J: TRBJ2-3
V: TRBV29-1
size: -
DNA: TGCAGCGTTGTTCTGGGACTAGCGGGGGGCTTTCCCGGCACAGATACGCAGTATTTT
CDR3: CSVVLGLAGGFPGTDTQYF

D: TRBD1
length: 16
J: TRBJ1-6
V: TRBV30
size: many
DNA: TGTGCCTGGAGTGCTACCGGGACAGGGTCGTATTCACCCCTCCACTTT
CDR3: CAWSATGTGSYSPLHF

D: -
length: 12
J: TRBJ1-2
V: TRBV4-3
size: few
DNA: TGCGCCAGCAGCCAAGACAGAGGGAGCTACACCTTC
CDR3: CASSQDRGSYTF

D: TRBD2
length: 14
J: TRBJ2-5
V: TRBV9
size: -
DNA: TGTGCCAGCAGCAGACTAGCGGGGCAAGAGACCCAGTACTTC
CDR3: CASSRLAGQETQYF

D: -
length: 13
J: TRBJ2-1
V: TRBV20-1
size: -
DNA: TGCAGTGCTAGCAAGGATAGTTGGTATGAGCAGTTCTTC
CDR3: CSASKDSWYEQFF

D: -
length: 15
J: TRBJ1-1
V: TRBV9
size: -
DNA: TGTGCCAGCAGTCGGGGGGGCTTCATGAACACTGAAGCTTTCTTT
CDR3: CASSRGGFMNTEAFF

D: -
length: 13
J: TRBJ2-5
V: TRBV19
size: -
DNA: TGTGCCAGTAGTATGATCGGGGTAGAGACCCAGTACTTC
CDR3: CASSMIGVETQYF

D: TRBD1
length: 19
J: TRBJ2-1
V: TRBV9
size: -
DNA: TGTGCCAGCAGCCTACGAAACTTAAGACAGGGGAGATCCTACAATGAGCAGTTCTTC
CDR3: CASSLRNLRQGRSYNEQFF

D: TRBD2
length: 16
J: TRBJ2-1
V: TRBV27
size: once
DNA: TGTGCCAGCACCAGACTAGCGGGGGGCCCTTACAATGGGCAGTTCTTC
CDR3: CASTRLAGGPYNGQFF

D: -
length: 13
J: TRBJ2-7
V: TRBV2
size: few
DNA: TGTGCCAGCAGTGCTGGGTTTTCCTACGAGCAGTACTTC
CDR3: CASSAGFSYEQYF

D: TRBD2
length: 16
J: TRBJ2-5
V: TRBV27
size: -
DNA: TGTGCCAGCGCAATCTTAGGGACTAGCGGGGTGCAGGAGCAGTACTTC
CDR3: CASAILGTSGVQEQYF

D: -
length: 15
J: TRBJ1-2
V: TRBV6-4
size: -
DNA: TGTGCCAACACCACTGAGGAGGGTGGATCAAATGGCTACACCTTC
CDR3: CANTTEEGGSNGYTF

D: -
length: 15
J: TRBJ1-4
V: TRBV9
size: -
DNA: TGTGCCAACAGCATCGGGCGGGGCCTCGGGGAAAAACTGTTTTTT
CDR3: CANSIGRGLGEKLFF

D: -
length: 16
J: TRBJ1-3
V: TRBV5-6
size: -
DNA: TGTGCCAGCAGCTTGGGATCTGTCCTCTCTGGAAACACCATATATTTT
CDR3: CASSLGSVLSGNTIYF

D: -
length: 14
J: TRBJ2-1
V: TRBV10-3
size: -
DNA: TGTGCCATCAGTGAGAACTCTCCGGGGGAGACCCAGTTCTTC
CDR3: CAISENSPGETQFF

D: -
length: 13
J: TRBJ1-1
V: TRBV20-1
size: -
DNA: TGCAGTGCGGCAGGGTATCAGAACACTGAAGCTTTCTTT
CDR3: CSAAGYQNTEAFF

D: -
length: 14
J: TRBJ2-3
V: TRBV20-1
size: few
DNA: TGCAGTGCCCTGTCGGCAGCTAGCACAGATACGCAGTATTTT
CDR3: CSALSAASTDTQYF

D: -
length: 15
J: TRBJ2-5
V: TRBV7-9
size: few
DNA: TGTGCCAGCAGCTTAATACCCAAGAACCAAGAGACCCAGTACTTC
CDR3: CASSLIPKNQETQYF

D: TRBD2
length: 15
J: TRBJ2-3
V: TRBV4-3
size: few
DNA: TGCGCCAGCAGCCAAAATAGCGGGGGGGCAGATACGCAGTATTTT
CDR3: CASSQNSGGADTQYF

D: -
length: 13
J: TRBJ2-3
V: TRBV7-3
size: -
DNA: TGTGCCAGCAGCTTAGCCGAGGAGGGTGCGCAGTATTTT
CDR3: CASSLAEEGAQYF

D: TRBD1
length: 15
J: TRBJ1-1
V: TRBV6-2/TRBV6-3
size: few
DNA: TGTGCCAGCAGCCGGACAGGGGGCCGGGGGACTGAAGCTTTCTTT
CDR3: CASSRTGGRGTEAFF

D: -
length: 14
J: TRBJ1-1
V: TRBV29-1
size: few
DNA: TGCAGCGTTGAAGAGGCTGGTGGCCGGGAGGAAGCTTTCTTT
CDR3: CSVEEAGGREEAFF

D: TRBD1
length: 17
J: TRBJ2-3
V: TRBV4-3
size: -
DNA: TGCGCCAGCAGCCCGCGTTACCCACAGGGGGGCGCAGATACGCAGTATTTT
CDR3: CASSPRYPQGGADTQYF

D: TRBD1
length: 14
J: TRBJ1-6
V: TRBV6-5
size: once
DNA: TGTGCCAGCACTGGACAGGGAAATGGCCCACCCCTCCACTTT
CDR3: CASTGQGNGPPLHF

D: -
length: 13
J: TRBJ2-2
V: TRBV2
size: few
DNA: TGTGCCAGCAGTGGGCTTAACACCGGGGAGCTGTTTTTT
CDR3: CASSGLNTGELFF

D: -
length: 16
J: TRBJ1-4
V: TRBV15
size: -
DNA: TGTGCCACCGGAACCTACGACGGACGGACAAAGGAAAAACTGTTTTTT
CDR3: CATGTYDGRTKEKLFF

D: -
length: 13
J: TRBJ2-1
V: TRBV29-1
size: once
DNA: TGCAGCCGAGGGGACGGCACTGGGGATGAGCAGTTCTTC
CDR3: CSRGDGTGDEQFF

D: -
length: 18
J: TRBJ2-1
V: TRBV5-1
size: -
DNA: TGCGCCAGCAGCTACGCATCTCCGGGAACAGGGCGCTACAATGAGCAGTTCTTC
CDR3: CASSYASPGTGRYNEQFF

D: TRBD1
length: 16
J: TRBJ2-5
V: TRBV7-2
size: -
DNA: TGTGCCAGCAGCTTAGAGGACAGGGGGGTCCAAGAGACCCAGTACTTC
CDR3: CASSLEDRGVQETQYF

D: TRBD1
length: 16
J: TRBJ1-1
V: TRBV5-6
size: -
DNA: TGTGCCAGCAGCGTCCCGGGACAGGGGTTGGAGTCTGAAGCTTTCTTT
CDR3: CASSVPGQGLESEAFF

D: -
length: 13
J: TRBJ2-2
V: TRBV7-2
size: -
DNA: TGTGCCAGCAGCTTAGAACGGGGCCGGGAGCTGTTTTTT
CDR3: CASSLERGRELFF

D: -
length: 12
J: TRBJ2-3
V: TRBV29-1
size: many
DNA: TGCAGCGTTGAAGAATTTGCAGATACGCAGTATTTT
CDR3: CSVEEFADTQYF

D: -
length: 14
J: TRBJ2-7
V: TRBV6-5
size: -
DNA: TGTGCCAGCAGTTCTTTACAGGACTCCTACGAGCAGTACTTC
CDR3: CASSSLQDSYEQYF

D: -
length: 15
J: TRBJ1-2
V: TRBV4-1
size: many
DNA: TGCGCCAGCAGCCTTGCCGGGGCGCGGCGATATGGCTACACCTTC
CDR3: CASSLAGARRYGYTF

D: -
length: 15
J: TRBJ1-4
V: TRBV7-2
size: -
DNA: TGTGCCAGCAGCTTTTATGGAGGGCTGGGCGAAAAACTGTTTTTT
CDR3: CASSFYGGLGEKLFF